These 22 T cell receptor beta chains were sequenced from one sample in a study of blood T cell repertoires in COVID-19. Repertoires were generated with immunoSEQ multiplex PCR, while TCRdb's copy carries only in-frame clones and drops some. The data contain some 110,000 clones, 84% of them singletons. The sample taken for sequencing was PBMCs or T cells enriched from blood (not recorded which). Source of these receptors: a woman aged 25 to 45 who had recovered from COVID-19.

V usage is TRBV21-1 and J usage is TRBJ2-7; the table's D call, TRBD1, was not checked against the DNA. TRBV21-1 is a listed pseudogene. The CDR3 sequence is 16 residues long. In nucleotides, the CDR3 is TGTGCCAGCAGCAAACGCACGGACAAGAGCTCCTACGAGCAGTACTTC. Its translation: CASSKRTDKSSYEQYF.

The V gene is TRBV6-5, the J gene TRBJ1-6, with D possibly being TRBD1 (5 bases). The germline gives CDR1 MNHEY, CDR2 SVGAGI. V was shortened by 7 bases and J by 6 bases, with 13 bases between the two germline ends. The CDR3 totals 14 residues. CDR3 coding DNA: TGTGCCAGCACGGCGACAGTGCTTAATTCACCCCTCCACTTT. This codes for CASTATVLNSPLHF.

This sequence joins TRBV27 and TRBJ2-7, with D possibly matching TRBD2 (5 bases). Per the germline V gene, CDR1 is MNHEY and CDR2 is SMNVEV (reference sequence). V was clipped by 5 bases and J by 0 bases, with 11 bases between them. This CDR3 is built from 14 residues. The CDR3 here is CASSPGLGSYEQYF. The DNA for the CDR3 is TGTGCCAGCAGTCCAGGACTGGGCTCCTACGAGCAGTACTTC.

The chain has TRBV5-5 and TRBJ1-1, with 10 nucleotides matching TRBD1. Per germline, CDR1 SGHKS and CDR2 YYEKEE (reference sequence). This CDR3 region has 15 residues. Germline trimming cut 0 bases from V and 7 bases from J; bases unmatched to any gene: 6. The CDR3 coding sequence is TGTGCCAGCAGCTTGGTTGGGACAGGGGCCCGTGAAGCTTTCTTT. Translated: CASSLVGTGAREAFF.

The chain carries TRBV12-3 or TRBV12-4 and TRBJ1-1; perhaps TRBD1 as D (5 bases). This CDR3 has 13 amino acids. V was cut by 10 bases and J by 4 bases, with 16 bases left in between. This chain's CDR3 is CATKFGGGTEAFF. In DNA form, the CDR3 reads TGTGCCACCAAGTTTGGGGGGGGCACTGAAGCTTTCTTT.

This chain connects TRBV27 to TRBJ1-1, with 10 nucleotides matching TRBD1. Germline-derived CDR1 and CDR2 are MNHEY and SMNVEV (reference sequence). V trimming: 5 bases; J trimming: 3 bases; junction bases outside the gene matches: 15. The CDR3 runs 18 residues. The CDR3 here is CASSKRGPGQGIDTEAFF. The CDR3 DNA is TGTGCCAGCAGTAAAAGAGGTCCGGGACAGGGGATCGACACTGAAGCTTTCTTT.

The rearrangement uses TRBV27 and TRBJ2-6; TRBD1 matches at 9 bases. The ends lost 4 bases at V and 0 bases at J; junction bases unmatched: 7. Germline CDR1 MNHEY, CDR2 SMNVEV (reference sequence). The CDR3 is 18 residues long. The CDR3 reads CASSSTGGYFSGANVLTF. The CDR3 DNA sequence: TGTGCCAGCAGTTCAACAGGGGGCTACTTCTCTGGGGCCAACGTCCTGACTTTC.

The J gene is TRBJ2-7, the V gene TRBV13; perhaps TRBD1 as D (6 bases). This CDR3 contains 17 residues. CDR1 is PRHDT and CDR2 is FYEKMQ in the germline V gene (reference sequence). V lost 0 bases and J lost 1, with 16 bases in between. CDR3 DNA sequence: TGTGCCAGCAGCTTAGGCGCTTGGGACAAAATTTCCTACGAGCAGTACTTC. This translates into CASSLGAWDKISYEQYF.

V is TRBV28 and J is TRBJ1-4; D may be TRBD1 (5 bases). With 6 bases removed from V and 7 bases from J, the gap between germline ends came to 15 bases. Germline values: CDR1 MDHEN, CDR2 SYDVKM. This CDR3 is 14 amino acids long. This CDR3 is CASRRRWGGEKLFF. CDR3 coding DNA: TGTGCCAGCAGACGTCGATGGGGGGGTGAAAAACTGTTTTTT.

The chain has TRBV19 and TRBJ1-1; the match to TRBD1 covers 8 bases. Germline V gives CDR1 LNHDA, CDR2 SQIVND (reference sequence). CDR3 size: 14 residues. J was trimmed by 0 bases and V by 4 bases; bases with no gene match: 1. Written as DNA, the CDR3 is TGTGCCAGTAGTAAGACAGGGGTGAACACTGAAGCTTTCTTT. Its translation: CASSKTGVNTEAFF. Drawing the rest from reference TRBV19 and TRBJ1-1, the complete variable domain is DGGITQSPKYLFRKEGQNVTLSCEQNLNHDAMYWYRQDPGQGLRLIYYSQIVNDFQKGDIAEGYSVSREKKESFPLTVTSAQKNPTAFYLCASSKTGVNTEAFFGQGTRLTVV.

The genes are TRBV19 and TRBJ1-4; a weak D match, TRBD1 (5 bases). The CDR3 is 16 amino acids. Trimming took 3 bases from V and 4 from J, leaving 15 bases between them. Per the germline V gene, CDR1 is LNHDA and CDR2 is SQIVND (reference sequence). CDR3 bases: TGTGCCAGTAGTATCTCTGTGACAGATCTTAATGAAAAACTGTTTTTT. Its protein is CASSISVTDLNEKLFF. Full variable domain (remainder filled in from reference TRBV19 and TRBJ1-4): DGGITQSPKYLFRKEGQNVTLSCEQNLNHDAMYWYRQDPGQGLRLIYYSQIVNDFQKGDIAEGYSVSREKKESFPLTVTSAQKNPTAFYLCASSISVTDLNEKLFFGSGTQLSVL.

The CDR3 nucleotides are TGTGCTAGTGGTTTGCCCCCGTCTCGGGGGGTGTTATACTCCTACAATGAGCAGTTCTTC. Translation: CASGLPPSRGVLYSYNEQFF. The V and J genes are TRBV12-5 and TRBJ2-1; 7 bases match TRBD2. V lost 2 bases, J lost 0 bases, and 16 bases stayed unmatched. This CDR3 comprises 20 residues. Per the germline V gene, CDR1 is LGHNT and CDR2 is FRNRAP.

The chain recombines TRBV7-2 with TRBJ2-7, with D possibly being TRBD2 (5 bases). V shed 1 base and J shed 3 bases, with 19 bases lying between them. Germline V gives CDR1 SGHTA, CDR2 FQGNSA. The CDR3 extends over 17 amino acids. The CDR3 nucleotides read TGTGCCAGCAGCTTAGGGAAACAGCACGGGATCCTCTACGAGCAGTACTTC. It is translated as CASSLGKQHGILYEQYF.

The chain recombines TRBV18 with TRBJ1-1; weak D call: TRBD1 (6 bases). Per germline, CDR1 KGHSH and CDR2 LQKENI. The CDR3 totals 16 residues. Trimming stripped 3 bases from V and 0 bases from J, with 14 bases between. The CDR3: CASSPWTVSMNTEAFF. The CDR3 DNA is TGTGCCAGCTCACCCTGGACAGTCTCTATGAACACTGAAGCTTTCTTT.

The chain uses TRBV28 and TRBJ2-7, with TRBD1 matching 11 bases. Germline V CDR1 and CDR2: MDHEN, SYDVKM. The CDR3 is made up of 14 amino acids. V lost 6 bases and J lost 4; bases outside the gene matches: 5. CDR3 DNA: TGTGCCAGCAGGGGGACAGGGGGTGCATACGAGCAGTACTTC. Residues: CASRGTGGAYEQYF.

The chain couples TRBV2 to TRBJ2-1, with D possibly being TRBD2 (6 bases). The CDR3 length is 16 residues. Per the germline V gene, CDR1 is SNHLY and CDR2 is FYNNEI. Trimming removed 5 bases at V and 1 base at J, with 15 bases between. The CDR3 DNA sequence: TGTGCCAGCAGTAAGGGTAGCGGTCCTTCCTACAATGAGCAGTTCTTC. Its translation is CASSKGSGPSYNEQFF.

This clone came up once. The chain combines TRBV3-1 (or the pseudogene TRBV3-2) with TRBJ2-5; TRBD2 is a possible D gene (6 bases). The germline gives CDR1 LGHDT, CDR2 YNNKEL (reference sequence). The CDR3 sequence is 14 residues long. Trimming cost V 1 base and J 3 bases, with 9 bases left between them. CDR3 DNA: TGTGCCAGCAGCCAAGTCGGGAGTAAAGAGACCCAGTACTTC. Protein sequence: CASSQVGSKETQYF.

The chain joins TRBV19 to TRBJ2-2, with 7 bases lining up with TRBD1. The ends lost 2 bases at V and 2 bases at J; junction bases unmatched: 2. This CDR3 has 15 amino acids. The germline V gene has CDR1 LNHDA and CDR2 SQIVND (reference sequence). CDR3: CASSIIGGNTGELFF. CDR3 DNA sequence: TGTGCCAGTAGTATAATAGGGGGCAACACCGGGGAGCTGTTTTTT.

The V call is TRBV4-2, the J call TRBJ1-1; 7 bases are a match to TRBD1. Germline V gene lookup returns CDR1 LGHNA and CDR2 YNFKEQ. The CDR3 runs to 17 residues. V lost 4 bases to trimming and J lost 4 bases; unmatched junction nucleotides: 15. The CDR3 region is CASSLIKDTGVGTEAFF. The CDR3 DNA is TGTGCCAGCAGCCTAATAAAAGACACAGGGGTCGGCACTGAAGCTTTCTTT.

J is TRBJ2-1 and V is TRBV6-5, with 7 bases aligning to TRBD1. The trim removed 10 bases at V and 0 bases at J, leaving 6 bases unmatched. The CDR3 is 14 residues long. Germline V gene lookup returns CDR1 MNHEY and CDR2 SVGAGI. In DNA, the CDR3 is TGTGCCACCGATCGGGACAGCTCCTACAATGAGCAGTTCTTC. Its protein is CATDRDSSYNEQFF.

This chain links TRBV7-6 with TRBJ1-5; possible D gene TRBD1, 5 bases. The CDR3 length is 17 residues. The V and J ends lost 5 bases and 1 base respectively, with 18 bases between them. The germline gives CDR1 SGHVS, CDR2 FNYEAQ. The CDR3 DNA follows: TGTGCCAGCAGCCAGATGGGGCAGGGATCAAGCAATCAGCCCCAGCATTTT. Translating gives CASSQMGQGSSNQPQHF.

The chain carries TRBV28 and TRBJ1-2, with a possible D match to TRBD1 (5 bases). The CDR3 consists of 13 residues. Trimming removed 6 bases at V and 7 bases at J, with 15 bases between. In germline, CDR1 is MDHEN, CDR2 SYDVKM. CDR3 residues: CASRLDKRSGYTF. DNA for the CDR3: TGTGCCAGCAGGTTGGACAAACGAAGTGGCTACACCTTC.